The clone carrying this TCR beta chain was counted between two and nine times. This specimen belongs to a study of follicular helper T cells after annual influenza vaccination. Study-wide background: Across the 2013-2014, 2014-2015 and 2015-2016 vaccination seasons, some subjects were resampled.

Here immunoSEQ multiplex PCR was the method, and the copy in TCRdb shows in-frame clones only, minus some. The table shows roughly 9,600 clones, with 80% to 85% occurring only once. This CDR3 comprises 15 residues. The V and J ends lost 8 bases and 10 bases respectively, with 24 bases between them. CDR1 and CDR2 from the germline V gene are LNHDA and SQIVND (reference sequence). As for time point: 2013-2014 season, 7 days after vaccination. Adults were given seasonal inactivated influenza vaccine, and blood CD4 subsets were sorted before and after vaccination. The source of this sequence is an adult who received the influenza vaccine. V is TRBV19 and J is TRBJ2-1; D might be TRBD2 (7 bases). Specimen: CXCR5- memory CD4+ T cells sorted from blood, collected 7 days after influenza vaccination. Here the CDR3 DNA reads TGTGCCAGTCACCGGGGGCTAGCGGCCACCTCGGAGCAGTTCTTC. Its protein product is CASHRGLAATSEQFF.